These 24 T cell receptor beta chains originate from one sample sequenced in a study of blood T cell repertoires in COVID-19. TCRdb keeps only in-frame clones here, not all; method: immunoSEQ multiplex PCR. The data contain approximately 240,000 clones, around 90% of them singletons. Input material: PBMCs or T cells enriched from blood (not recorded which). The receptors derive from a woman aged 30 to 39 with acute COVID-19.

This clone is a singleton in its sample. This chain joins TRBV5-4 and TRBJ2-1; 10 bases map to TRBD2. V dropped 1 base and J dropped 4; count of bases not matched to a gene: 8. CDR3 length: 17 residues. CDR1 is SGHNT and CDR2 is YYREEE in the germline V gene (reference sequence). In nucleotides, the CDR3 is TGTGCCAGCAGCTTGCAAGCGGGGGGGCTCGGATACAATGAGCAGTTCTTC. Protein product: CASSLQAGGLGYNEQFF.

This clone occurred once. J is TRBJ2-1 and V is TRBV24-1, with 9 bases fitting TRBD1. The V and J ends lost 0 bases and 9 bases, in that order; junction bases with no gene match: 8. CDR1 KGHDR and CDR2 SFDVKD come from the germline V gene. The CDR3 is 16 amino acids. CDR3 sequence (DNA): TGTGCCACCAGTGATTTGTCCGGGACAGGGTTTGCTGAGCAGTTCTTC. It is translated as CATSDLSGTGFAEQFF.

A few counts support this clone. The chain uses TRBV10-1 and TRBJ1-6; 9 bases are a match to TRBD1. V lost 0 bases to trimming and J lost 10 bases; unmatched junction nucleotides: 7. The CDR3 consists of 16 residues. Germline CDR1 WNHNN, CDR2 SYGVQD (reference sequence). Here the CDR3 reads CASSESNRGLRSPLHF. CDR3 nucleotide sequence: TGCGCCAGCAGTGAGTCGAACAGGGGGCTTCGATCACCCCTCCACTTT.

The chain joins TRBV19 to TRBJ1-4; D gene ambiguous. The length of the CDR3 is 11 residues. Germline CDR1 and CDR2: LNHDA and SQIVND (reference sequence). Trimming left V 7 bases short and J 8 bases short, with 8 bases between. The CDR3 loop reads CASKMTEKLFF. The CDR3, as DNA: TGTGCCAGTAAAATGACAGAAAAACTGTTTTTT.

This clone was seen a handful of times. The chain links TRBV15 to TRBJ2-7; the match to TRBD2 covers 10 bases. CDR1 and CDR2 (germline): LNHNV, YYDKDF (reference sequence). The V and J ends lost 8 bases and 1 base, in that order; junction bases with no gene match: 2. This CDR3 comprises 13 residues. Here the CDR3 reads CATRTSGSYEQYF. The CDR3 DNA is TGTGCCACCCGGACTAGCGGATCCTACGAGCAGTACTTC.

The CDR3 spells CASKTGSSGANVLTF. The CDR3 bases are TGTGCCAGCAAGACAGGGTCCTCTGGGGCCAACGTCCTGACTTTC. This chain joins TRBV5-6 and TRBJ2-6; 7 nucleotides agree with TRBD1. Germline V gene sequence: CDR1 SGHDT, CDR2 YYEEEE. The CDR3 spans 15 residues. Trimming removed 6 bases from V and 0 bases from J; junction bases left unmatched: 3.

The chain employs TRBV18 and TRBJ1-5, with 7 bases matching TRBD1. The CDR3 is 12 amino acids. J gave up 6 bases and V 5 bases, and 1 base lay outside the gene matches. Germline V gene sequence: CDR1 KGHSH, CDR2 LQKENI. CDR3 amino acids: CASSTGVQPQHF. For the CDR3, the DNA is TGTGCCAGCTCAACAGGGGTTCAGCCCCAGCATTTT. Together with reference TRBV18 and TRBJ1-5, the CDR3 gives the full variable domain: NAGVMQNPRHLVRRRGQEARLRCSPMKGHSHVYWYRQLPEEGLKFMVYLQKENIIDESGMPKERFSAEFPKEGPSILRIQQVVRGDSAAYFCASSTGVQPQHFGDGTRLSIL.

The CDR3 here is CASSQSLGPYEQYF. The CDR3 DNA reads as TGCGCCAGCAGCCAAAGCCTTGGGCCCTACGAGCAGTACTTC. The chain employs TRBV4-3 and TRBJ2-7; D ambiguous. Trimming removed 2 bases at V and 2 bases at J, with 10 bases between. Germline V CDR1 and CDR2: LGHNA, YSLEER. This CDR3 comprises 14 residues.

The chain combines TRBV19 with TRBJ1-1; TRBD1 matches 11 bases. Germline V gives CDR1 LNHDA, CDR2 SQIVND (reference sequence). The CDR3 has 15 amino acids. J was trimmed by 9 bases and V by 9 bases; bases with no gene match: 15. The CDR3 region is CARDRDGQGASQAFF. In DNA, the CDR3 is TGTGCCAGGGATAGGGATGGACAGGGGGCCTCCCAAGCTTTCTTT. Variable domain in full (rest from reference TRBV19 and TRBJ1-1): DGGITQSPKYLFRKEGQNVTLSCEQNLNHDAMYWYRQDPGQGLRLIYYSQIVNDFQKGDIAEGYSVSREKKESFPLTVTSAQKNPTAFYLCARDRDGQGASQAFFGQGTRLTVV.

This sequence joins TRBV9 and TRBJ2-1; 8 bases map to TRBD2. Trimming cost V 3 bases and J 4 bases; bases outside gene matches: 9. The CDR3 spans 16 residues. Germline values: CDR1 SGDLS, CDR2 YYNGEE. This CDR3 reads CASSAKGLAGYNEQFF. In nucleotides, the CDR3 is TGTGCCAGCAGCGCGAAGGGGCTAGCGGGTTACAATGAGCAGTTCTTC.

The chain links TRBV27 to TRBJ2-1, with TRBD2 matching 7 bases. The germline V gene has CDR1 MNHEY and CDR2 SMNVEV (reference sequence). V lost 4 bases, J lost 5 bases, and 14 bases stayed unmatched. The length of the CDR3 is 17 residues. The CDR3 spells CASSWSSLGGLDNEQFF. The CDR3 nucleotides read TGTGCCAGCAGTTGGAGTAGCCTCGGGGGGTTAGACAATGAGCAGTTCTTC.

This rearrangement joins TRBV7-9 to TRBJ2-1, with D uncertain. The V and J ends lost 5 bases and 6 bases respectively, with 5 bases between them. This CDR3 comprises 11 residues. Per the germline V gene, CDR1 is SEHNR and CDR2 is FQNEAQ (reference sequence). CDR3 residues: CASSGSNEQFF. Written as DNA, the CDR3 is TGTGCCAGCAGCGGCTCCAATGAGCAGTTCTTC.

A word on this clone: At one end the junction does not follow the germline gene, possibly because of a read error. The chain carries TRBV7-7 and TRBJ2-1, with TRBD2 matching 11 bases. In germline, CDR1 is SSHAT, CDR2 FNYEAQ (reference sequence). The CDR3 length is 15 residues. The CDR3 DNA reads as TGTGCTAGCAGCCCTACTAGCGGGAGAAACAATGAGCAGTTCTTC. Translating gives CASSPTSGRNNEQFF.

The genes are TRBV28 and TRBJ1-1, with TRBD1 matching 7 bases. With V trimmed by 7 bases and J by 5 bases, 7 bases remained unmatched. The CDR3 extends over 13 amino acids. Germline V gene lookup returns CDR1 MDHEN and CDR2 SYDVKM. CDR3 sequence: CASTLPGGTEAFF. In DNA, the CDR3 is TGTGCCAGCACCCTCCCAGGGGGAACTGAAGCTTTCTTT.

Here the CDR3 reads CASSFPSVNEQFF. The CDR3 nucleotides read TGTGCCAGCAGCTTCCCCTCGGTCAATGAGCAGTTCTTC. The V and J genes are TRBV5-4 and TRBJ2-1; no clear D gene. This CDR3 is 13 amino acids long. CDR1 SGHNT and CDR2 YYREEE come from the germline V gene (reference sequence). V dropped 2 bases and J dropped 6 bases, with 9 bases sitting between them.

This clone was found a few times. Written as DNA, the CDR3 is TGTGCCAGCAACGCCAGGGGAAGGAGCAATCAGCCCCAGCATTTT. Its translation: CASNARGRSNQPQHF. The chain combines TRBV27 with TRBJ1-5; D may be TRBD1 (6 bases). The CDR3 runs to 15 residues. CDR1 is MNHEY, CDR2 SMNVEV, per germline (reference sequence). V was clipped by 7 bases and J by 1 base, with 14 bases between them.

The chain uses TRBV5-4 and TRBJ2-1; D is unresolved. Trimming removed 0 bases at V and 12 bases at J, with 16 bases between. The CDR3 contains 14 residues. CDR1 is SGHNT and CDR2 is YYREEE in the germline V gene (reference sequence). CDR3 coding DNA: TGTGCCAGCAGCTTGGTAGATAGCCAGAGGAGGCAGTTCTTC. Amino acid sequence: CASSLVDSQRRQFF.

The chain joins TRBV18 to TRBJ2-7; D not resolved. The CDR3 spans 15 residues. V shed 4 bases and J shed 5 bases, with 18 bases lying between them. Germline V gene data show CDR1 as KGHSH and CDR2 as LQKENI. The CDR3 loop reads CASSLTVAQENEQYF. In DNA form, the CDR3 reads TGTGCCAGCTCACTCACAGTGGCTCAAGAAAACGAGCAGTACTTC.

V and J are TRBV6-1 and TRBJ2-2, with TRBD2 matching 7 bases. The V gene's germline CDR1 is MNHNS and CDR2 SASEGT. This CDR3 region has 18 residues. With V trimmed by 3 bases and J by 0 bases, 10 bases remained unmatched. The CDR3 here is CASSDHPPLAANTGELFF. CDR3 DNA sequence: TGTGCCAGCAGTGATCACCCCCCCCTAGCGGCGAACACCGGGGAGCTGTTTTTT.

The genes are TRBV7-8 and TRBJ2-1, with D perhaps matching TRBD1 (5 bases). V lost 0 bases, J lost 7 bases, and 16 bases lay in between. Germline loops: CDR1 SGHVS, CDR2 FQNEAQ. This CDR3 has 16 amino acids. CDR3 amino acids: CASSLAQGTSRNEQFF. The CDR3 coding sequence is TGTGCCAGCAGCTTAGCGCAGGGCACCTCCCGGAATGAGCAGTTCTTC.

In this sample, this clone turned up a few times. The chain couples TRBV11-3 to TRBJ2-1; 7 bases match TRBD2. CDR1 is SGHNT and CDR2 is YENEEA in the germline V gene. There are 15 residues in the CDR3. Trimming at V came to 1 base and at J to 6 bases, leaving 6 bases not matched to a gene. The CDR3 DNA is TGTGCCAGCAGCTTAGGCGGGAGCTCTGGCAATGAGCAGTTCTTC. Its translation is CASSLGGSSGNEQFF.

This chain links TRBV2 with TRBJ1-2; 7 bases agree with TRBD1. The CDR3 consists of 13 residues. The germline V gene has CDR1 SNHLY and CDR2 FYNNEI. V trimming: 6 bases; J trimming: 6 bases; junction bases outside the gene matches: 7. This CDR3 is CASSRDSLDGYTF. DNA of the CDR3: TGTGCCAGCAGCAGGGACAGTCTTGATGGCTACACCTTC.

V gene TRBV7-2 combines with J gene TRBJ1-2; unclear D gene. CDR3 length equals 14 residues. CDR1 and CDR2 (germline): SGHTA, FQGNSA. Between the trimmed V and J ends, which lost 1 base and 4 bases, there was a span of 10 bases. CDR3 amino acids: CASSLDGVPYGYTF. CDR3 sequence (DNA): TGTGCCAGCAGCTTAGACGGGGTGCCCTATGGCTACACCTTC.

This clone was counted ten times or more. This chain links TRBV11-2 with TRBJ2-1; TRBD1 agrees at 8 bases. The CDR3 is made up of 16 amino acids. Germline loops: CDR1 SGHAT, CDR2 FQNNGV. V shed 4 bases, J shed 9 bases, and the junction held 14 bases outside the gene matches. The CDR3 region has the DNA TGTGCCAGCAGCTCCCGTGGACAGGGTGTACCTGGTGAGCAGTTCTTC. It encodes CASSSRGQGVPGEQFF. The variable domain in full, with the rest retrieved from reference TRBV11-2 and TRBJ2-1, is EAGVAQSPRYKIIEKRQSVAFWCNPISGHATLYWYQQILGQGPKLLIQFQNNGVVDDSQLPKDRFSAERLKGVDSTLKIQPAKLEDSAVYLCASSSRGQGVPGEQFFGPGTRLTVL.